A single sample is the source of the 29 T cell receptor beta chains below, sequenced in a study of T cell responses to AZD1222 COVID-19 vaccine. The method was immunoSEQ multiplex PCR; TCRdb's version includes in-frame clones alone and lacks a portion of them. Here the sample spans fewer than 30,000 clones, around 80% being singletons. Material: peripheral blood, obtained on day 0 of AZD1222 vaccination. The origin of the receptors is an adult in good health.

This chain connects TRBV10-3 to TRBJ2-2, with 16 bases that match TRBD2. Germline V CDR1 and CDR2: ENHRY, SYGVKD. Germline trimming cut 10 bases from V and 3 bases from J; bases unmatched to any gene: 8. The CDR3 length is 17 residues. The CDR3 loop is CASRGLAGGPHTGELFF. CDR3 bases: TGTGCCAGCAGGGGACTAGCGGGGGGGCCGCACACCGGGGAGCTGTTTTTT.

This chain links TRBV6-6 with TRBJ2-7; TRBD1 matches at 7 bases. CDR1 and CDR2 (germline): MNHNY, SVGAGI (reference sequence). CDR3 length equals 15 residues. Losses at the gene ends were 6 bases for V and 2 bases for J; bases not matched to a gene: 10. The DNA of the CDR3 is TGTGCCAGCAGGGACTTCCCGGGACAGACCTACGAGCAGTACGTC. It translates to CASRDFPGQTYEQYV.

This chain links TRBV27 with TRBJ1-4; no reliable D call. The CDR3 runs to 14 residues. The V end was cut by 3 bases, the J end by 6 bases, with 11 bases between. The germline gives CDR1 MNHEY, CDR2 SMNVEV (reference sequence). The CDR3 nucleotides are TGTGCCAGCAGTTTTAGAGGGTTTGATGAAAAACTGTTTTTT. Protein product: CASSFRGFDEKLFF. The full variable domain, completed using reference TRBV27 and TRBJ1-4, is EAQVTQNPRYLITVTGKKLTVTCSQNMNHEYMSWYRQDPGLGLRQIYYSMNVEVTDKGDVPEGYKVSRKEKRNFPLILESPSPNQTSLYFCASSFRGFDEKLFFGSGTQLSVL.

This clone was detected only once. The chain couples TRBV2 to TRBJ1-6; possible D gene TRBD1, 6 bases. This CDR3 comprises 15 residues. CDR1 and CDR2 from the germline V gene are SNHLY and FYNNEI. Between the trimmed V and J ends, which lost 5 bases and 4 bases, there was a span of 12 bases. The CDR3 sequence: CASSTGQKYNSPLHF. The CDR3 DNA is TGTGCCAGCAGTACAGGACAGAAGTATAATTCACCCCTCCACTTT.

The chain couples TRBV12-3 or TRBV12-4 to TRBJ1-1; no definite D call. The length of the CDR3 is 13 residues. Trimming left V 10 bases short and J 5 bases short, with 17 bases between. The CDR3 nucleotides read TGTGCCACGCAAGAGGGCCCCGGGACTGAAGCTTTCTTT. Its translation is CATQEGPGTEAFF.

The chain is built from TRBV7-3 and TRBJ1-3; no definite D call. The CDR3 runs to 14 residues. CDR1 SGHTA and CDR2 FQGTGA come from the germline V gene. Trimming took 0 bases from V and 4 from J, leaving 7 bases between them. Written as DNA, the CDR3 is TGTGCCAGCAGCTTAACCCCGTACGGAAACACCATATATTTT. Amino acid sequence: CASSLTPYGNTIYF.

The CDR3 coding sequence is TGTGCCAGCTTACCTGTAAATGGGAACACTGAAGCTTTCTTT. Translation gives CASLPVNGNTEAFF. The rearrangement uses TRBV18 and TRBJ1-1; D uncertain. Germline CDR1 KGHSH, CDR2 LQKENI. This CDR3 spans 14 amino acids. Trimming shortened V by 7 bases and J by 1 base, and 13 bases separated the two germline ends.

Note on this clone: Other DNA sequences within the sample encode an identical CDR3. The chain has TRBV9 and TRBJ1-5; weak D call: TRBD1 (5 bases). Germline V gene lookup returns CDR1 SGDLS and CDR2 YYNGEE. There are 15 residues in the CDR3. V lost 3 bases to trimming and J lost 3 bases, with 13 bases between them. The CDR3 reads CASSALDSPNQPQHF. As DNA, the CDR3 is TGTGCCAGCAGCGCCCTAGACAGCCCCAATCAGCCCCAGCATTTT.

This chain connects TRBV4-3 to TRBJ2-6; the D gene is possibly TRBD1 (6 bases). The CDR3 spans 16 residues. Deletions cut 1 base from V and 4 bases from J, with 11 bases between. The V gene's germline CDR1 is LGHNA and CDR2 YSLEER. Here the CDR3 reads CASSQAQGSGANVLTF. The CDR3 region has the DNA TGCGCCAGCAGCCAAGCACAGGGCTCCGGGGCCAACGTCCTGACTTTC.

V usage is TRBV7-2 and J usage is TRBJ2-5, with D hard to call. The CDR3 contains 14 residues. Germline CDR1 reads SGHTA; CDR2 reads FQGNSA. The germline V and J ends were trimmed by 4 bases and 2 bases, with 11 bases remaining between them. This CDR3 reads CASSSSRAQETQYF. The DNA of the CDR3 is TGTGCCAGCAGCTCGAGCCGGGCACAAGAGACCCAGTACTTC.

V and J are TRBV7-2 and TRBJ2-2; 9 positions match TRBD2. The germline gives CDR1 SGHTA, CDR2 FQGNSA. J lost 4 bases, V lost 5 bases, and 8 bases had no gene match. CDR3 length: 16 residues. CDR3 sequence (DNA): TGTGCCAGCAGCCAAAATAGCGGGAGTCTCACCGGGGAGCTGTTTTTT. This gives the protein CASSQNSGSLTGELFF.

The chain has TRBV6-6 and TRBJ1-1; D possibly corresponds to TRBD1 (6 bases). The V gene's germline CDR1 is MNHNY and CDR2 SVGAGI (reference sequence). The CDR3 covers 13 residues. The V end was cut by 7 bases, the J end by 4 bases, with 13 bases between. The CDR3: CASIREGGTEAFF. CDR3 in DNA: TGTGCCAGCATCCGAGAGGGGGGCACTGAAGCTTTCTTT.

The rearrangement joins TRBV5-5 to TRBJ2-1; no clear D. The CDR3 sequence is 11 residues long. Germline lookup yields CDR1 SGHKS and CDR2 YYEKEE (reference sequence). Between the trimmed V and J ends, which lost 0 bases and 14 bases, there was a span of 9 bases. This CDR3 is CASSLEKKEFF. The DNA of the CDR3 is TGTGCCAGCAGCTTGGAAAAGAAGGAGTTCTTC.

In its sample, this clone was seen a few times. The V and J genes are TRBV10-2 and TRBJ2-2, with a tentative D call TRBD1 (5 bases). The CDR3 consists of 16 residues. Germline V gene sequence: CDR1 WSHSY, CDR2 SAAADI. V was pared by 1 base and J by 2 bases, with 11 bases between. The CDR3 is CASSEYVTDNTGELFF. The CDR3 region has the DNA TGCGCCAGCAGTGAGTACGTGACAGACAACACCGGGGAGCTGTTTTTT.

This clone was observed a handful of times. J is TRBJ2-7 and V is TRBV15, with TRBD2 matching over 9 bases. Per germline, CDR1 LNHNV and CDR2 YYDKDF (reference sequence). The CDR3 sequence is 18 residues long. Trimming took 3 bases from V and 2 from J; bases not matched to a gene: 14. The CDR3 here is CATSSAPRRAGGTYEQYF. The DNA of the CDR3 is TGTGCCACCAGCAGTGCCCCCAGGAGAGCGGGGGGAACCTACGAGCAGTACTTC.

This clone came up a few times. The rearrangement joins TRBV18 to TRBJ1-2; D possibly corresponds to TRBD1 (6 bases). The length of the CDR3 is 13 residues. Germline V CDR1 and CDR2: KGHSH, LQKENI. With 4 bases removed from V and 8 bases from J, the gap between germline ends came to 14 bases. The CDR3 DNA follows: TGTGCCAGCTCACAACAGGGAGGTAACGGCTACACCTTC. This encodes CASSQQGGNGYTF.

The chain employs TRBV3-1 (or the pseudogene TRBV3-2) and TRBJ1-4; D unresolved. The CDR3 loop spans 14 amino acids. V lost 5 bases and J 3 bases, leaving 10 bases between the germline ends. Germline V gene lookup returns CDR1 LGHDT and CDR2 YNNKEL (reference sequence). CDR3 coding DNA: TGTGCCAGCAGCGTCGTGAGGGCTAATGAAAAACTGTTTTTT. It codes for CASSVVRANEKLFF.

The chain joins TRBV5-8 to TRBJ2-3; the match to TRBD2 covers 13 bases. V was pared by 3 bases and J by 10 bases, with 14 bases of the junction left unmatched. The CDR3 is 17 amino acids. Germline CDR1 reads SGHTS; CDR2 reads YDEGEE. In nucleotides, the CDR3 is TGTGCCAGCAGCTCGCTATTAACTAGCGGGGGGGCGCGGGCGCAGTATTTT. This codes for CASSSLLTSGGARAQYF.

Only a few counts were recorded for this clone. The V call is TRBV3-1 (or the pseudogene TRBV3-2), the J call TRBJ1-3; D uncertain. Germline V CDR1 and CDR2: LGHDT, YNNKEL (reference sequence). The CDR3 length is 13 residues. Trimming removed 6 bases from V and 1 base from J, with 7 bases in between. CDR3 region: CASSLQSGNTIYF. The CDR3 DNA sequence: TGTGCCAGCAGTCTACAATCTGGAAACACCATATATTTT.

J is TRBJ1-5 and V is TRBV11-3; D not resolved. CDR1 and CDR2 from the germline V gene are SGHNT and YENEEA. CDR3 length equals 15 residues. The germline V and J ends were trimmed by 0 bases and 7 bases, with 13 bases remaining between them. The CDR3 DNA reads TGTGCCAGCAGCTTAGATGGCCGGGAGGGCCAGCCCCAGCATTTT. Its translation is CASSLDGREGQPQHF.

This sequence joins TRBV2 and TRBJ1-3; the match to TRBD1 covers 8 bases. The CDR3 length is 16 residues. With 6 bases clipped from V and 2 bases from J, the junction kept 9 bases outside the gene matches. Germline V CDR1 and CDR2: SNHLY, FYNNEI. The CDR3 is CASSATGVTAGNTIYF. DNA for the CDR3: TGTGCCAGCAGCGCGACAGGGGTGACGGCTGGAAACACCATATATTTT.

CDR3 DNA sequence: TGTGCCAGTAGTACGGGGGGCGACAGCAGCTCTGGGGCCAACGTCCTGACTTTC. Translated: CASSTGGDSSSGANVLTF. The chain is built from TRBV19 and TRBJ2-6, with a tentative D call TRBD2 (7 bases). This CDR3 comprises 18 residues. Germline CDR1 is LNHDA and CDR2 is SQIVND (reference sequence). V dropped 4 bases and J dropped 0 bases, with 16 bases sitting between them. The variable domain in full, with the rest retrieved from reference TRBV19 and TRBJ2-6, is DGGITQSPKYLFRKEGQNVTLSCEQNLNHDAMYWYRQDPGQGLRLIYYSQIVNDFQKGDIAEGYSVSREKKESFPLTVTSAQKNPTAFYLCASSTGGDSSSGANVLTFGAGSRLTVL.

The genes are TRBV7-6 and TRBJ2-1, with 13 positions matching TRBD2. The junction had 9 bases not matched to a gene; V was cut back by 1 base and J by 9 bases. Per the germline V gene, CDR1 is SGHVS and CDR2 is FNYEAQ. This CDR3 comprises 17 residues. CDR3 amino acids: CASSLVGTSGRAGEQFF. The CDR3 region has the DNA TGTGCCAGCAGCTTAGTGGGCACTAGCGGGAGGGCGGGTGAGCAGTTCTTC.

The chain uses TRBV9 and TRBJ2-5; TRBD2 agrees at 15 bases. CDR3 length: 17 amino acids. V was clipped by 3 bases and J by 5 bases; unmatched bases: 8. Looked up from germline, CDR1 is SGDLS and CDR2 is YYNGEE. The CDR3 loop reads CASSAATGTSGRETQYF. DNA of the CDR3: TGTGCCAGCAGCGCTGCGACCGGGACTAGCGGGAGGGAGACCCAGTACTTC. The variable domain in full, with the rest retrieved from reference TRBV9 and TRBJ2-5, is DSGVTQTPKHLITATGQRVTLRCSPRSGDLSVYWYQQSLDQGLQFLIQYYNGEERAKGNILERFSAQQFPDLHSELNLSSLELGDSALYFCASSAATGTSGRETQYFGPGTRLLVL.

The J gene is TRBJ2-7, the V gene TRBV28, with D uncertain. The CDR3 consists of 15 residues. CDR1 is MDHEN and CDR2 is SYDVKM in the germline V gene. The V and J ends lost 6 bases and 1 base respectively, with 16 bases between them. CDR3 region: CASRSSWVGSYEQYV. The CDR3 DNA sequence: TGTGCCAGCAGGTCCAGTTGGGTCGGTTCCTACGAGCAGTACGTC.

This clone has just one count. The V call is TRBV18, the J call TRBJ1-2, with TRBD1 identical over 7 bases. The CDR3 covers 15 residues. J lost 4 bases, V lost 0 bases, and 5 bases had no gene match. Germline values: CDR1 KGHSH, CDR2 LQKENI. CDR3 DNA: TGTGCCAGCTCACCACCGGGGACAGTGTTCTATGGCTACACCTTC. Its translation: CASSPPGTVFYGYTF.

The V gene is TRBV18, the J gene TRBJ1-2; TRBD1 is a possible D gene (5 bases). The CDR3 is made up of 14 amino acids. Trimming took off 3 bases at V and 3 bases at J, with 11 bases between the two ends. Germline CDR1 and CDR2: KGHSH and LQKENI. The CDR3 DNA is TGTGCCAGCTCACCGGTGGGGCTCGACTATGGCTACACCTTC. It specifies CASSPVGLDYGYTF.

The chain joins TRBV12-3 or TRBV12-4 to TRBJ1-3; D is undetermined. V gave up 1 base and J gave up 4 bases, with 2 bases separating them. The CDR3 has 12 residues. The CDR3 protein is CASSLGGNTIYF. As DNA, the CDR3 is TGTGCCAGCAGTTTAGGAGGAAACACCATATATTTT.

The V gene is TRBV2, the J gene TRBJ2-1; 7 nucleotides match TRBD2. Per germline, CDR1 SNHLY and CDR2 FYNNEI. The CDR3 spans 11 residues. J lost 10 bases, V lost 8 bases, and 5 bases had no gene match. CDR3: CASQSGEEQFF. CDR3 bases: TGTGCCAGCCAAAGCGGGGAGGAGCAGTTCTTC.